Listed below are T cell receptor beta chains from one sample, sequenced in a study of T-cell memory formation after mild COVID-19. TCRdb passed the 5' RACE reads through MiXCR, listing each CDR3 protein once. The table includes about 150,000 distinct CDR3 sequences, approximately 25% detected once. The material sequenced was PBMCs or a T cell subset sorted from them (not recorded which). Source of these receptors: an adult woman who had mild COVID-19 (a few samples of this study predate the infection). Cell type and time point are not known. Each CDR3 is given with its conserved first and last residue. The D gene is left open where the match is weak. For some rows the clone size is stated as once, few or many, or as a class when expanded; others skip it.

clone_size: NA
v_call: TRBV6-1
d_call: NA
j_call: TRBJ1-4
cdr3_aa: CASSETPGADPNEKLFF
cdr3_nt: TGTGCCAGCAGTGAAACCCCCGGGGCAGATCCCAATGAAAAACTGTTTTTT

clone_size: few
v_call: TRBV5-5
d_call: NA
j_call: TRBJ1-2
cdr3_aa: CASSDAAFYGYTF
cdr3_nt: TGTGCCAGCAGCGACGCGGCGTTCTATGGCTACACCTTC

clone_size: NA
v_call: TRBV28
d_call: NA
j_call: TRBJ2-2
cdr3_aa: CASSLHRVSGELFF
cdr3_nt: TGTGCCAGCAGCCTACACAGGGTCTCCGGGGAGCTGTTTTTT

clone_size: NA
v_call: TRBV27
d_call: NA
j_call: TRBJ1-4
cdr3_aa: CASSLVLNEKLFF
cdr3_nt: TGTGCCAGCAGTTTGGTCCTGAATGAAAAACTGTTTTTT

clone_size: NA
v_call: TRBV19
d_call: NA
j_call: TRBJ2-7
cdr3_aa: CASSRRPLYEQYF
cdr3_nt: TGTGCCAGTAGTCGACGTCCACTTTACGAGCAGTACTTC

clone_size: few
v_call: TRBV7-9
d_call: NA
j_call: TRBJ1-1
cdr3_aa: CASSLVGAGANTEAFF
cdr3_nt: TGTGCCAGCAGCTTGGTTGGGGCAGGGGCTAACACTGAAGCTTTCTTT

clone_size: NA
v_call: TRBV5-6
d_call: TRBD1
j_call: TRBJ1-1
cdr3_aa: CASSFWTGEAFF
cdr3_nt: TGTGCCAGCAGCTTCTGGACAGGGGAAGCTTTCTTT

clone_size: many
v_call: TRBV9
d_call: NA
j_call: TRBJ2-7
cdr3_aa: CASSGDSTTGSYEQYF
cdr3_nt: TGTGCCAGCAGCGGGGATTCGACAACGGGGTCCTACGAGCAGTACTTC

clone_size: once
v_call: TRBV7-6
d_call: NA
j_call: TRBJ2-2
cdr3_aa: CASSSDRNTGELFF
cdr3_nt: TGTGCCAGCAGCTCAGACAGGAACACCGGGGAGCTGTTTTTT

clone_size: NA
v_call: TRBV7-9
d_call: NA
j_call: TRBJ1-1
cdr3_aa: CASSTPEGRNTEAFF
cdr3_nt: TGTGCCAGCAGCACTCCAGAGGGTCGGAACACTGAAGCTTTCTTT

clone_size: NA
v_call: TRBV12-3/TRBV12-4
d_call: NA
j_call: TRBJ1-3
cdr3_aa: CASSQYSGNTIYF
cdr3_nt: TGTGCCAGCAGTCAATACTCTGGAAACACCATATATTTT

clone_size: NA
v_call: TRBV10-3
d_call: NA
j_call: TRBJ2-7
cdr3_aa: CAISAPSRAHEQYF
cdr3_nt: TGTGCCATCAGTGCTCCCTCCAGGGCACACGAGCAGTACTTC

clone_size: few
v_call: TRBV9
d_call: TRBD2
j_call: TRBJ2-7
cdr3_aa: CASSVTGLADSYEQYF
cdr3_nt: TGTGCCAGCAGCGTAACGGGACTAGCGGATTCCTACGAGCAGTACTTC

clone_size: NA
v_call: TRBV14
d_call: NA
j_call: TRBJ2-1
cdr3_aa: CASSQVQGGQFF
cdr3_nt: TGTGCCAGCAGCCAAGTACAGGGTGGGCAGTTCTTC

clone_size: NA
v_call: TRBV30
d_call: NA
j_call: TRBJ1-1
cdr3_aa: CAWSIGHLNTEAFF
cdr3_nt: TGTGCCTGGAGTATTGGACACCTGAACACTGAAGCTTTCTTT

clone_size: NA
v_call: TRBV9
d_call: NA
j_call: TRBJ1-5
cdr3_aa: CASSDGPLNQPQHF
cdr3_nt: TGTGCCAGCAGCGACGGACCGCTAAATCAGCCCCAGCATTTT

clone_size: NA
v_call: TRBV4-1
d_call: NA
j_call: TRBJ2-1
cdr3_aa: CASSQDPGAPSYNEQFF
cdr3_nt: TGCGCCAGCAGCCAAGATCCTGGGGCCCCATCCTACAATGAGCAGTTCTTC

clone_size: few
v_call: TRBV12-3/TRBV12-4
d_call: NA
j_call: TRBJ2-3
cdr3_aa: CASSARGFTDTQYF
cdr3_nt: TGTGCCAGCAGTGCTCGGGGGTTCACAGATACGCAGTATTTT

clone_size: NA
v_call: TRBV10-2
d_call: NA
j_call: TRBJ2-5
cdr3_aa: CASSESNWLKTQYF
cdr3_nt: TGCGCCAGCAGTGAGTCGAATTGGCTAAAGACCCAGTACTTC

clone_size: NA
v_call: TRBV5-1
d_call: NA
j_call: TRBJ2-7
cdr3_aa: CASRRDRQTYEQYF
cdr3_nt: TGCGCCAGCAGACGAGACAGGCAAACCTACGAGCAGTACTTC

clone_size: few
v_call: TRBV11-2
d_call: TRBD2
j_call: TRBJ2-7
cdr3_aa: CASSQTSGRHYEQYF
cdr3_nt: TGTGCCAGCAGCCAGACTAGCGGCAGGCACTACGAGCAGTACTTC

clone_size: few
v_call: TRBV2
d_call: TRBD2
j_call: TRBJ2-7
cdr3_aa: CASSREGYEQYF
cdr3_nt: TGTGCCAGCAGCCGGGAGGGTTACGAGCAGTACTTC

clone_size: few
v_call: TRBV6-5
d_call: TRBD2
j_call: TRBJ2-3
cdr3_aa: CASSPTSGGPLGTDTQYF
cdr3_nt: TGTGCCAGCAGCCCCACTAGCGGGGGGCCTCTGGGCACAGATACGCAGTATTTT

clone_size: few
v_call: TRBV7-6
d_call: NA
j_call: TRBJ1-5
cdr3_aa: CASSLDLGRSNQPQHF
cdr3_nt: TGTGCCAGCAGCTTAGACTTGGGTAGAAGCAATCAGCCCCAGCATTTT

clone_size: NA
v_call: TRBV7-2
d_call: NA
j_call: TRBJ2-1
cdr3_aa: CASSFMSEQFF
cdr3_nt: TGTGCCAGCAGCTTTATGAGTGAGCAGTTCTTC

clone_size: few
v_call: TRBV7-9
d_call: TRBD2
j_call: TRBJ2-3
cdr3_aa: CASSLPESGRSDTQYF
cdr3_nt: TGTGCCAGCAGCTTACCAGAGAGCGGGAGATCAGATACGCAGTATTTT

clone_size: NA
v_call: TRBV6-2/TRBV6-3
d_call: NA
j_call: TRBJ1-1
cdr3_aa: CASSSWDVLNTEAFF
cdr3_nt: TGTGCCAGCAGTTCCTGGGACGTATTGAACACTGAAGCTTTCTTT

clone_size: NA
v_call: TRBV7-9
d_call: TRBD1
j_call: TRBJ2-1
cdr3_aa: CASRQGSSYNEQFF
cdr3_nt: TGTGCCAGCAGACAGGGGAGCTCCTACAATGAGCAGTTCTTC

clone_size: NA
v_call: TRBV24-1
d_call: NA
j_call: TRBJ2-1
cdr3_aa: CATSQWDEQFF
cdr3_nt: TGTGCCACCAGCCAGTGGGATGAGCAGTTCTTC

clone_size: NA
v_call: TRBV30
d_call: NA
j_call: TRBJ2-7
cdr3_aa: CACTGSGSYEQYF
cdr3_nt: TGTGCCTGTACAGGATCCGGGTCCTACGAGCAGTACTTC

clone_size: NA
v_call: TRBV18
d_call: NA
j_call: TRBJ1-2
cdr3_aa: CASSPLSQVYGYTF
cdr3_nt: TGTGCCAGCTCACCCCTGTCCCAAGTGTATGGCTACACCTTC

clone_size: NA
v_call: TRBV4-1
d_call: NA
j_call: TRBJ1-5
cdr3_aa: CASSQGSNQPQHF
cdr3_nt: TGCGCCAGCAGCCAGGGGTCAAATCAGCCCCAGCATTTT

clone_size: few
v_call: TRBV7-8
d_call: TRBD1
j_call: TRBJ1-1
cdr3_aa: CASSLYPGQMNTEAFF
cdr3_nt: TGTGCCAGCAGCTTATATCCGGGACAGATGAACACTGAAGCTTTCTTT

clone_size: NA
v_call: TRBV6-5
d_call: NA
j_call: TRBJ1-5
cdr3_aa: CASSTGTSNQPQHF
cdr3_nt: TGTGCCAGCAGTACTGGGACGAGCAATCAGCCCCAGCATTTT

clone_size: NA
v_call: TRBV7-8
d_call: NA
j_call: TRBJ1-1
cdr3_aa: CASSPEAFF
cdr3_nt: TGTGCCAGCAGTCCTGAAGCTTTCTTT

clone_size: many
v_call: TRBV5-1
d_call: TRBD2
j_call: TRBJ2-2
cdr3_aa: CASSLDGTSGTGELFF
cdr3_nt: TGCGCCAGCAGCTTGGATGGGACTAGCGGGACCGGGGAGCTGTTTTTT

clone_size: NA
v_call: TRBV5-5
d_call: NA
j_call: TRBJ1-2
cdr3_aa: CAVSHRDRGYGYTF
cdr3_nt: TGTGCCGTCTCACACCGGGACCGAGGCTATGGCTACACCTTC

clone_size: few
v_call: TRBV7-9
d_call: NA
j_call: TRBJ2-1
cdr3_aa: CASRPSSGNEQFF
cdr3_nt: TGTGCCAGCAGACCCTCGTCTGGGAATGAGCAGTTCTTC

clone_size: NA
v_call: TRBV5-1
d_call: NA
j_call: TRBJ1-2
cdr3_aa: CASSLDGYGYTF
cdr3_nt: TGCGCCAGCAGCTTGGATGGCTATGGCTACACCTTC

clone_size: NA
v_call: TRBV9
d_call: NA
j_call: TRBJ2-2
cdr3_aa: CASSASSGTGELFF
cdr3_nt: TGTGCCAGCAGCGCGAGTAGCGGCACCGGGGAGCTGTTTTTT

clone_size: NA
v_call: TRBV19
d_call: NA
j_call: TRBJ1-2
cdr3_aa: CASRQGAYGYTF
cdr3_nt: TGTGCCAGCCGCCAAGGTGCCTATGGCTACACCTTC

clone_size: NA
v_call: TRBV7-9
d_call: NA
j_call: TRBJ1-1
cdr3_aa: CASTPLQPGLNTEAFF
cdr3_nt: TGTGCCAGCACCCCTCTCCAACCGGGGCTGAACACTGAAGCTTTCTTT